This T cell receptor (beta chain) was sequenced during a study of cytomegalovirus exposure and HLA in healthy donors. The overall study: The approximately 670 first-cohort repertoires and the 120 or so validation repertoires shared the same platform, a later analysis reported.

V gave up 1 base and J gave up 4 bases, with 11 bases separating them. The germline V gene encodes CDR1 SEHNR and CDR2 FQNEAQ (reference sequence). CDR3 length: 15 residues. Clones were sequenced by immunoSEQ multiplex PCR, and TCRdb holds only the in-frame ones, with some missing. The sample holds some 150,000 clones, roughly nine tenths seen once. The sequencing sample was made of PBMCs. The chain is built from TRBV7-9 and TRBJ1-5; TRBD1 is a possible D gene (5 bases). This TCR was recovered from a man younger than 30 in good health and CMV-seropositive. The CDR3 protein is CASSLGSGTNQPQHF. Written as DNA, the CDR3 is TGTGCCAGCAGCTTAGGTTCGGGGACTAATCAGCCCCAGCATTTT.